The rows below give T cell receptor beta chains drawn from one sample of a study of blood T cell repertoires in COVID-19. Assay: immunoSEQ multiplex PCR; the TCRdb copy retains only in-frame clones and omits some. Of around 250,000 clones in the sample, approximately 89% are singletons; the top ten hold roughly 10%. The specimen was peripheral blood. The receptors come from a woman aged 70-85 years with COVID-19, enrolled during active disease. The CDR3 runs from the conserved cysteine through the conserved F or W. D genes are given only for firm matches. Clone sizes are given selectively: once, few, many, or a class where the clone is expanded.

clone_size j_call d_call v_call cdr3_nt cdr3_aa
NA TRBJ1-2 TRBD1 TRBV27 TGTGCCAGCAGTTCACGGGACAGATTTATTGGTGGCTACACCTTC CASSSRDRFIGGYTF
NA TRBJ1-1 NA TRBV19 TGTGCCAGTAGTATTGGGGGCGCGGTCACTGAAGCTTTCTTT CASSIGGAVTEAFF
NA TRBJ1-1 NA TRBV5-1 TGCGCCAGCAGCAGAGGACAGTCGAACACTGAAGCTTTCTTT CASSRGQSNTEAFF
NA TRBJ2-7 TRBD2 TRBV7-2 TGTGCCAGCAGCTTAACTTCCCTAGCGGAAATTTCCTACGAGCAGTACTTC CASSLTSLAEISYEQYF
NA TRBJ1-2 NA TRBV27 TGTGCCAGCAGTCCCCTCGCGAGGTATGGCTACACCTTC CASSPLARYGYTF
NA TRBJ2-5 NA TRBV7-3 TGTGCCAGCAGCCCTACAGACGCAGAGACCCAGTACTTC CASSPTDAETQYF
NA TRBJ2-3 TRBD1 TRBV30 TGTGCCTGGAGTAGCACAGGGGGCATCGATACGCAGTATTTT CAWSSTGGIDTQYF
NA TRBJ2-5 TRBD2 TRBV3-1/TRBV3-2 TGTGCCAGCAGCCAAGGGGGACTAGGGGGCCAAGAGACCCAGTACTTC CASSQGGLGGQETQYF
NA TRBJ2-7 TRBD2 TRBV18 TGTGCCAGCTCACCCATGTTGGGTCTAGCGGGAGAAGAGCAGTACTTC CASSPMLGLAGEEQYF
NA TRBJ2-5 TRBD1 TRBV7-6 TGTGCCAGCAGCTCCCTACCGACAGGGTTACAGACCCAGTACTTC CASSSLPTGLQTQYF
once TRBJ2-1 NA TRBV30 TGTGCCTGGAGGCAGATCAATGAGCAGTTCTTC CAWRQINEQFF
NA TRBJ2-7 NA TRBV14 TGTGCCAGCAGCCCCAGACTAGGAGACCTGTACGAGCAGTACTTC CASSPRLGDLYEQYF
NA TRBJ1-6 NA TRBV10-1 TGCGCCAGCAGTGAGGCCCGGTCCCAGGGCTATAATTCACCCCTCCACTTT CASSEARSQGYNSPLHF
NA TRBJ2-7 TRBD2 TRBV19 TGTGCCAGTAGTATGGCTAGCGGGGACTACGAGCAGTACTTC CASSMASGDYEQYF
NA TRBJ1-3 TRBD1 TRBV6-2/TRBV6-3 TGTGCCAGCAGTTTGGCTAGGACAGGGGCGACTGGAAACACCATATATTTT CASSLARTGATGNTIYF
NA TRBJ1-1 NA TRBV24-1 TGTGCCACCAGTCCCGGGGGGGCGGACACTGAAGCTTTCTTT CATSPGGADTEAFF
NA TRBJ2-7 NA TRBV10-3 TGTGCCATCAGTCGGGAGAAGACCTACGAGCAGTACTTC CAISREKTYEQYF
NA TRBJ2-7 NA TRBV9 TGTGCCAGCAGCGTAGATCCTCGTCAGGTGAGCGAGCAGTACTTC CASSVDPRQVSEQYF
NA TRBJ1-1 NA TRBV10-3 TGTGCCATCAGCAGGGAAACAATTCCGAACACTGAAGCTTTCTTT CAISRETIPNTEAFF
NA TRBJ1-6 NA TRBV7-9 TGTGCCAGCAGCCATAGCTCCTATAATTCACCCCTCCACTTT CASSHSSYNSPLHF
NA TRBJ1-1 NA TRBV19 TGTGCCAGTACCTTAGGGGTGGGCACTGAAGCTTTCTTT CASTLGVGTEAFF
NA TRBJ2-1 NA TRBV6-5 TGTGCCAGCAGTAGGGACTTCTACAATGAGCAGTTCTTC CASSRDFYNEQFF
NA TRBJ2-3 NA TRBV15 TGTGCCACCAGCAGAGCCGATACACAGGGTCGAGATACGCAGTATTTT CATSRADTQGRDTQYF
NA TRBJ1-5 TRBD1 TRBV4-2 TGTGCCAGCAGCCTTACAGGGGGCGGAAATCAGCCCCAGCATTTT CASSLTGGGNQPQHF
NA TRBJ2-1 TRBD2 TRBV10-3 TGTGCCATCAGACTAGCGGGAGAGGTTTCCAATGAGCAGTTCTTC CAIRLAGEVSNEQFF
few TRBJ1-4 NA TRBV6-6 TGTGCCAGCAGTTCCATTCGGGGGAGGGCTAATGAAAAACTGTTTTTT CASSSIRGRANEKLFF
once TRBJ1-1 NA TRBV7-9 TGTGCCAGCAGCCCGTCCCGGGGGGCAATAGGTAGGACTGAAGCTTTCTTT CASSPSRGAIGRTEAFF
NA TRBJ1-2 NA TRBV5-1 TGCGCCAGCAGCTTGGCCTTAGGTGGAGGGAACTATGGCTACACCTTC CASSLALGGGNYGYTF
NA TRBJ1-2 NA TRBV30 TGTGCCTGGAGTGTACGTGAGGATGGTGGCTACACCTTC CAWSVREDGGYTF
NA TRBJ2-7 TRBD1 TRBV15 TGTGCCACCAGCAGATACGCCGACAGGGCGGGCGAGCAGTACTTC CATSRYADRAGEQYF
once TRBJ1-5 TRBD1 TRBV27 TGTGCCAGCAGTCCCCGGACAGGATACAATCAGCCCCAGCATTTT CASSPRTGYNQPQHF
NA TRBJ2-7 NA TRBV11-2 TGTGCCAGCAGCTTAGAGCTTGCCATCGGAGAAAGCCCCTACGAGCAGTACTTC CASSLELAIGESPYEQYF
NA TRBJ2-1 TRBD2 TRBV9 TGTGCCAGCAGCGTAGTCGGAATACTTGAAGGGAGCGGGGCATACAATGAGCAGTTCTTC CASSVVGILEGSGAYNEQFF
NA TRBJ1-6 NA TRBV7-6 TGTGCCAGCAGCCGATTGGCTGGCCCTTATAATTCACCCCTCCACTTT CASSRLAGPYNSPLHF
NA TRBJ2-1 TRBD1 TRBV12-5 TGTGCTAGTGGTTCACGACAGGGGGGCAATGAGCAGTTCTTC CASGSRQGGNEQFF
NA TRBJ2-5 TRBD2 TRBV28 TGTGCCAGCAGCGCCGAGGGAGGGCACGAGGAGACCCAGTACTTC CASSAEGGHEETQYF
NA TRBJ1-2 NA TRBV30 TGTGCCTGGAGTGGGACAGAAAACTATGGCTACACCTTC CAWSGTENYGYTF
NA TRBJ1-2 TRBD1 TRBV7-2 TGTGCCAGCAGCTTAGCCGGGACAGAAGTCAATGGCTACACCTTC CASSLAGTEVNGYTF
NA TRBJ2-7 NA TRBV28 TGTGCCAGCAGTTCCGGTGGCGGCGAGCAGTACTTC CASSSGGGEQYF
NA TRBJ1-2 NA TRBV13 TGTGCCAGCAGCTTATCAGGGGTAGGCGGCTACACCTTC CASSLSGVGGYTF
once TRBJ1-2 NA TRBV21-1 TGTGCCAGCAGCAAAGAGCTGGAGGGTTGCTATGGCTACACCTTC CASSKELEGCYGYTF
NA TRBJ1-5 NA TRBV6-6 TGTGCCAGCAGCCGATTTGGAGGGGAAGGCAATCAGCCCCAGCATTTT CASSRFGGEGNQPQHF
once TRBJ1-1 NA TRBV12-5 TGTGCTAGTGGTTTGTCGGTTAACACTGAAGCTTTCTTT CASGLSVNTEAFF
once TRBJ1-1 NA TRBV6-2/TRBV6-3 TGTGCCAGCAGTTACGGCCCGGGAGGCACTGAAGCTTTCTTT CASSYGPGGTEAFF
NA TRBJ2-7 NA TRBV5-1 TGCGCCAGCAGCTTGGCAGGGCAGGGCTACGAGCAGTACTTC CASSLAGQGYEQYF
NA TRBJ2-1 NA TRBV3-1/TRBV3-2 TGTGCCAGCAGCACCCTAGCGAATAGCTCCTACAATGAGCAGTTCTTC CASSTLANSSYNEQFF
NA TRBJ1-4 NA TRBV9 TGTGCCAGCAGCGTAGCCCCCTCTTCCTTTGAAAAACTGTTTTTT CASSVAPSSFEKLFF
NA TRBJ2-3 NA TRBV25-1 TGTGCCAGCACCCTTGGGGCTACGCAGTATTTT CASTLGATQYF
NA TRBJ1-1 TRBD1 TRBV9 TGTGCCAGCAGCGTAGCAGGGGGGCCTACTGAAGCTTTCTTT CASSVAGGPTEAFF
NA TRBJ1-1 NA TRBV29-1 TGCAGCGTCCGACAGGAAAGTCCGAACACTGAAGCTTTCTTT CSVRQESPNTEAFF